The entry below describes one T cell receptor (beta chain). This specimen belongs to a study of lymphopenia after photon versus proton radiotherapy. The data were produced by immunoSEQ multiplex PCR, yet TCRdb's version contains in-frame clones alone and is incomplete. The table has roughly 63,000 clones, about four fifths seen once; the top ten hold roughly 2%. Here the sequenced sample was peripheral blood, taken from a patient treated with proton-based radiotherapy. This sequence was found in a man aged 60-69 years with pancreatic cancer.

The CDR3 spells CASTSGALRTGELFF. CDR3 in DNA: TGTGCCAGCACCTCAGGGGCCCTCCGGACCGGGGAGCTGTTTTTT. The chain is built from TRBV27 and TRBJ2-2; a possible D gene is TRBD1 (6 bases). CDR3 length: 15 residues. In germline, CDR1 is MNHEY, CDR2 SMNVEV (reference sequence). V dropped 7 bases and J dropped 5 bases, with 17 bases sitting between them.